These 32 T cell receptor beta chains came from one sample sequenced in a study of CD8+ T cells in alopecia areata. Investigators isolated RNA and reverse transcribed it into cDNA to act as the sequencing template. Clones were sequenced by immunoSEQ multiplex PCR, and TCRdb holds only the in-frame ones, with some missing. The sample lists fewer than 150,000 clones, roughly two thirds occurring once. The source material was CD4+ T cells sorted from blood. Every receptor here comes from a human donor in good health.

The genes are TRBV15 and TRBJ2-1; D might be TRBD2 (7 bases). The CDR3 has 13 amino acids. The ends were cut back, 5 bases at V and 6 bases at J, with 11 bases in the middle. Germline-derived CDR1 and CDR2 are LNHNV and YYDKDF (reference sequence). The CDR3 bases are TGTGCCACCAGCGGGGGGGCGTTCAATGAGCAGTTCTTC. Translation gives CATSGGAFNEQFF.

This rearrangement joins TRBV23-1 to TRBJ1-3, with D uncertain. TRBV23-1 is recorded as an ORF, its role being uncertain. V dropped 0 bases and J dropped 10 bases, with 7 bases sitting between them. The CDR3 totals 12 residues. The CDR3 reads CASSQSCTTIYF. The DNA for the CDR3 is TGCGCCAGCAGTCAATCTTGTACAACCATATATTTT.

The table lists this clone with a few counts. V is TRBV5-1 and J is TRBJ1-1; D is unclear. This CDR3 comprises 14 residues. The germline CDR1 and CDR2 sequences are SGHRS and YFSETQ. V was cut by 0 bases and J by 13 bases, with 19 bases left in between. Written as DNA, the CDR3 is TGCGCCAGCAGCTTGGATCCAGGCCTAGTCTCGGGTTTCTTT. Protein: CASSLDPGLVSGFF.

This chain joins TRBV5-1 and TRBJ1-1; D gene uncertain. V dropped 0 bases and J dropped 4 bases, with 10 bases sitting between them. Germline assignment: CDR1 SGHRS and CDR2 YFSETQ. The CDR3 contains 14 residues. This chain's CDR3 is CASSLVAGSTEAFF. CDR3 sequence (DNA): TGCGCCAGCAGCTTGGTAGCGGGAAGCACTGAAGCTTTCTTT.

This clone was seen a handful of times. The chain couples TRBV5-6 to TRBJ2-7, with 10 bases lining up with TRBD1. The V gene's germline CDR1 is SGHDT and CDR2 YYEEEE. The CDR3 has 14 residues. With 4 bases clipped from V and 4 bases from J, the junction kept 5 bases outside the gene matches. The CDR3 spells CASSRQGARYEQYF. For the CDR3, the DNA is TGTGCCAGCAGCCGACAGGGGGCAAGGTACGAGCAGTACTTC.

The genes are TRBV29-1 and TRBJ1-5; a possible D gene is TRBD1 (5 bases). Germline-derived CDR1 and CDR2 are SQVTM and ANQGSEA. CDR3 length equals 12 residues. Deletions cut 0 bases from V and 7 bases from J, with 7 bases between. The CDR3 coding sequence is TGCAGCGTTGAAGATGGGGGGCAGCCCCAGCATTTT. This sequence encodes CSVEDGGQPQHF.

The chain links TRBV6-5 to TRBJ2-2, with 11 nucleotides matching TRBD1. The CDR3 is 14 amino acids. From germline, CDR1 is MNHEY and CDR2 SVGAGI. V was pared by 6 bases and J by 5 bases, with 2 bases of the junction left unmatched. CDR3 bases: TGTGCCAGCAGGGACAGGGGGCGGACCGGGGAGCTGTTTTTT. Residues: CASRDRGRTGELFF.

Comments on this clone: The identical CDR3 is also encoded by other nucleotide sequences in the sample. This chain uses TRBV29-1 with TRBJ1-1; unclear D gene. Trimming shortened V by 6 bases and J by 1 base, and 6 bases separated the two germline ends. The V gene's germline CDR1 is SQVTM and CDR2 ANQGSEA. This CDR3 is 11 amino acids long. CDR3 sequence (DNA): TGCAGCGTATACGGGAACACTGAAGCTTTCTTT. This translates into CSVYGNTEAFF.

This clone was counted between two and nine times. This rearrangement joins TRBV29-1 to TRBJ1-1; D is uncertain. The CDR3 consists of 15 residues. Trimming pared 1 base from V and 0 bases from J, leaving 12 bases between. CDR1 is SQVTM and CDR2 is ANQGSEA in the germline V gene. Written as DNA, the CDR3 is TGCAGCGTTGAAGCGGACGGATTGATGAACACTGAAGCTTTCTTT. Protein product: CSVEADGLMNTEAFF.

This clone appeared once. Other DNA sequences within the sample encode an identical CDR3. The rearrangement links TRBV30 to TRBJ1-3; D gene uncertain. The V and J ends lost 0 bases and 0 bases respectively, with 3 bases between them. Germline CDR1 is GTSNPN and CDR2 is SVGIG (reference sequence). CDR3 length: 13 amino acids. Written as DNA, the CDR3 is TGTGCCTGGAGTGTAAGCTCTGGAAACACCATATATTTT. Translation gives CAWSVSSGNTIYF. The variable domain in full, completed from reference TRBV30 and TRBJ1-3, reads SQTIHQWPATLVQPVGSPLSLECTVEGTSNPNLYWYRQAAGRGLQLLFYSVGIGQISSEVPQNLSASRPQDRQFILSSKKLLLSDSGFYLCAWSVSSGNTIYFGEGSWLTVV.

The chain has TRBV5-1 and TRBJ2-5; D unclear. The germline V and J ends were trimmed by 4 bases and 3 bases, with 4 bases remaining between them. Germline V lookup: CDR1 SGHRS, CDR2 YFSETQ. The CDR3 spans 11 residues. CDR3 residues: CASSREETQYF. The CDR3 nucleotides read TGCGCCAGCAGCCGAGAAGAGACCCAGTACTTC.

The genes are TRBV15 and TRBJ1-2; D may be TRBD1 (5 bases). CDR1 and CDR2 (germline): LNHNV, YYDKDF (reference sequence). V was pared by 5 bases and J by 2 bases, with 12 bases between. The CDR3 runs 14 residues. The CDR3 nucleotides read TGTGCCACCAGCCCTCTGGCAGGGAACTATGGCTACACCTTC. It translates to CATSPLAGNYGYTF.

This clone was counted between two and nine times. The V and J genes are TRBV6-5 and TRBJ2-3, with unresolved D. The CDR3 has 11 residues. V shed 6 bases and J shed 6 bases, with 7 bases lying between them. Germline CDR1 reads MNHEY; CDR2 reads SVGAGI. CDR3 in DNA: TGTGCCAGCAGCAGGTTGGATACGCAGTATTTT. Its protein is CASSRLDTQYF.

This rearrangement joins TRBV27 to TRBJ1-5, with 9 bases identical to TRBD1. V gave up 6 bases and J gave up 4 bases; unmatched junction bases: 7. The length of the CDR3 is 15 residues. Germline V gene sequence: CDR1 MNHEY, CDR2 SMNVEV (reference sequence). The DNA of the CDR3 is TGTGCCAGCAGGCGCACAGGGGGCCAGAATCAGCCCCAGCATTTT. Translated: CASRRTGGQNQPQHF.

This sequence joins TRBV29-1 and TRBJ2-5, with D possibly being TRBD2 (6 bases). CDR1 is SQVTM, CDR2 ANQGSEA, per germline. V was pared by 5 bases and J by 7 bases, with 26 bases between. This CDR3 region has 16 residues. The CDR3 reads CSVSARGNEGKGTQYF. CDR3 nucleotide sequence: TGCAGCGTTTCGGCACGGGGGAACGAGGGCAAGGGGACCCAGTACTTC.

The chain combines TRBV27 with TRBJ1-2; 7 bases are a match to TRBD1. V gave up 6 bases and J gave up 2 bases; unmatched junction bases: 9. CDR1 is MNHEY and CDR2 is SMNVEV in the germline V gene (reference sequence). The CDR3 is 15 residues long. The CDR3, as DNA: TGTGCCAGCAGGACCGACTGGGACAGCAACTATGGCTACACCTTC. It codes for CASRTDWDSNYGYTF.

The chain employs TRBV11-2 and TRBJ2-2, with 7 bases that match TRBD2. V was pared by 5 bases and J by 7 bases, with 13 bases of the junction left unmatched. The CDR3 is made up of 16 amino acids. Germline V CDR1 and CDR2: SGHAT, FQNNGV. CDR3 sequence reads: CASSPRTSKLVGELFF. CDR3 nucleotide sequence: TGTGCCAGCAGCCCACGGACTAGTAAGCTGGTCGGGGAGCTGTTTTTT. Supplemented by reference TRBV11-2 and TRBJ2-2, the full variable domain reads EAGVAQSPRYKIIEKRQSVAFWCNPISGHATLYWYQQILGQGPKLLIQFQNNGVVDDSQLPKDRFSAERLKGVDSTLKIQPAKLEDSAVYLCASSPRTSKLVGELFFGEGSRLTVL.

The rearrangement uses TRBV19 and TRBJ2-5; 8 bases are a match to TRBD1. The CDR3 has 12 residues. V shed 5 bases and J 5 bases; nucleotides not matched to a gene: 1. Germline CDR1 is LNHDA and CDR2 is SQIVND (reference sequence). The chain's CDR3 is CASSRQGETQYF. In nucleotides, the CDR3 is TGTGCCAGTAGTCGACAGGGGGAGACCCAGTACTTC.

This rearrangement joins TRBV29-1 to TRBJ1-2; 9 bases are shared with TRBD1. Germline V CDR1 and CDR2: SQVTM, ANQGSEA. The CDR3 totals 12 residues. V dropped 7 bases and J dropped 6; count of bases not matched to a gene: 6. This CDR3 is CSGRDRVDGYTF. CDR3 bases: TGCAGCGGTAGGGACAGGGTGGATGGCTACACCTTC.

The rearrangement links TRBV23-1 to TRBJ1-2; D ambiguous. TRBV23-1 is an ORF, and what it does is uncertain. CDR3 size: 14 residues. V was clipped by 2 bases and J by 8 bases, with 15 bases between them. In nucleotides, the CDR3 is TGCGCCAGCAGTCAACATGGCCCGCCCTTGGGCTACACCTTC. Its translation: CASSQHGPPLGYTF.

J is TRBJ2-5 and V is TRBV11-2, with no clear D. Germline assignment: CDR1 SGHAT and CDR2 FQNNGV. The CDR3 is made up of 14 amino acids. V was trimmed by 2 bases and J by 4 bases, leaving 11 bases between them. The CDR3 loop is CASSLMTVGETQYF. The CDR3 bases are TGTGCCAGCAGCTTAATGACGGTGGGAGAGACCCAGTACTTC.

The J gene is TRBJ2-7, the V gene TRBV27, with D possibly TRBD1 on 5 matching bases. Looked up from germline, CDR1 is MNHEY and CDR2 is SMNVEV (reference sequence). The ends were cut back, 6 bases at V and 0 bases at J, with 9 bases in the middle. There are 13 residues in the CDR3. The DNA for the CDR3 is TGTGCCAGCAGGGCGACAGCCTCCTACGAGCAGTACTTC. As protein: CASRATASYEQYF.

J is TRBJ1-2 and V is TRBV5-1, with 8 bases fitting TRBD1. Per the germline V gene, CDR1 is SGHRS and CDR2 is YFSETQ. The CDR3 contains 14 residues. V trimming: 4 bases; J trimming: 4 bases; junction bases outside the gene matches: 6. CDR3 in amino acids: CASSLGTGTYGYTF. CDR3 nucleotide sequence: TGCGCCAGCAGCCTCGGGACAGGAACCTATGGCTACACCTTC.

The chain recombines TRBV6-5 with TRBJ1-2; maybe TRBD1 (5 bases). V lost 5 bases and J lost 6, with 13 bases in between. The CDR3 runs to 13 residues. The germline V gene has CDR1 MNHEY and CDR2 SVGAGI. The CDR3, as DNA: TGTGCCAGCAGTAGCAGGGCAGCCGATGGCTACACCTTC. Translating gives CASSSRAADGYTF.

This chain joins TRBV7-6 and TRBJ2-1; tentative D call: TRBD1 (6 bases). Germline values: CDR1 SGHVS, CDR2 FNYEAQ. V shed 4 bases and J shed 0 bases, with 13 bases lying between them. The CDR3 covers 16 residues. The CDR3 protein is CASSSQGPSSYNEQFF. CDR3 sequence (DNA): TGTGCCAGCAGCTCCCAGGGGCCCAGCTCCTACAATGAGCAGTTCTTC.

CDR3 in amino acids: CASSPGIQGNYGYTF. CDR3 DNA: TGTGCCAGCTCACCAGGGATTCAGGGGAACTATGGCTACACCTTC. The chain uses TRBV18 and TRBJ1-2, with D maybe TRBD1 (6 bases). CDR3 length: 15 residues. V gave up 2 bases and J gave up 2 bases, with 12 bases separating them. CDR1 KGHSH and CDR2 LQKENI come from the germline V gene.

This clone was detected a few times. This chain connects TRBV29-1 to TRBJ2-5; D may correspond to TRBD1 or TRBD2 (6 bases each). The CDR3 loop spans 15 amino acids. V was cut by 2 bases and J by 4 bases, with 17 bases left in between. Germline CDR1 is SQVTM and CDR2 is ANQGSEA. In nucleotides, the CDR3 is TGCAGCGTTGAATTCGGTTTTGGGGGGCGAGAGACCCAGTACTTC. Translating it yields CSVEFGFGGRETQYF.

The chain combines TRBV11-2 with TRBJ2-6, with D unclear. The CDR3 runs to 14 residues. Trimming removed 5 bases at V and 3 bases at J, with 8 bases between. Per germline, CDR1 SGHAT and CDR2 FQNNGV. The CDR3 sequence is CASSPDIGANVLTF. CDR3 in DNA: TGTGCCAGCAGCCCGGATATTGGGGCCAACGTCCTGACTTTC.

CDR3 sequence (DNA): TGTGCCTGGAGCGACACTTTAGGGGCTTTCTTT. It is translated as CAWSDTLGAFF. The V gene is TRBV30, the J gene TRBJ1-1; D is unresolved. The ends were cut back, 3 bases at V and 11 bases at J, with 13 bases in the middle. CDR1 and CDR2 from the germline V gene are GTSNPN and SVGIG (reference sequence). CDR3 size: 11 residues.

This sequence joins TRBV18 and TRBJ2-7; D unresolved. CDR1 KGHSH and CDR2 LQKENI come from the germline V gene. This CDR3 contains 12 residues. With 5 bases removed from V and 6 bases from J, the gap between germline ends came to 11 bases. The CDR3 DNA reads TGTGCCAGCTCAGCCGGACCGGCCGAGCAGTACTTC. It specifies CASSAGPAEQYF.

The V call is TRBV6-6, the J call TRBJ2-1; D ambiguous. This CDR3 has 14 residues. CDR1 and CDR2 from the germline V gene are MNHNY and SVGAGI (reference sequence). The V gene lost 3 bases and the J gene lost 2 bases, with 8 bases spanning the gap. The CDR3 reads CASSYSRPYNEQFF. DNA of the CDR3: TGTGCCAGCAGTTATAGCAGGCCCTACAATGAGCAGTTCTTC.

This chain connects TRBV30 to TRBJ2-7; D unresolved. Germline V gives CDR1 GTSNPN, CDR2 SVGIG (reference sequence). The CDR3 spans 12 residues. Here the CDR3 DNA reads TGTGTCAAGCTGGCATTCCCCTACGAGCAGTACTTC. This codes for CVKLAFPYEQYF.